This TCR beta chain is from a study of cytomegalovirus exposure and HLA in healthy donors. Study-level background: Of the donors genotyped, a few hundred in all, 81% fell in the Caucasian-associated ancestry cluster. The study's findings and limits: Cytomegalovirus-associated status was assigned to roughly 160 TCR beta chains. The authors later linked a missense DCLRE1C variant to TCR beta V- and J-gene trimming.

As to this clone: Its antigen remains unidentified.

PCR primers comprised 60 Vbeta and 13 Jbeta primers. Clones were sequenced by immunoSEQ multiplex PCR, and TCRdb holds only the in-frame ones, with some missing. This sample has roughly 120,000 clones, with 60% to 75% found just once. Input material: PBMCs. This receptor was identified in a woman aged 50 to 60 in good health and CMV-seropositive.

The CDR3 loop reads CASSRGLAGGYQETQYF. The DNA of the CDR3 is TGCGCCAGCAGCCGGGGACTAGCGGGGGGGTACCAAGAGACCCAGTACTTC. This chain uses TRBV5-1 with TRBJ2-5; 16 nucleotides align to TRBD2. This CDR3 spans 17 amino acids. V was pared by 4 bases and J by 0 bases, with 3 bases of the junction left unmatched. CDR1 SGHRS and CDR2 YFSETQ come from the germline V gene.